These T cell receptor beta chains were read from a single sample in a study of cytomegalovirus exposure and HLA in healthy donors. TCRdb keeps only in-frame clones here, not all; method: immunoSEQ multiplex PCR. Among 90,000 or so clones listed, over 70% were seen once. Sequencing was carried out using PBMCs. Source of these receptors: a woman between 50 and 59 years old in good health and CMV-seropositive. CDR3s include the opening cysteine and the closing phenylalanine or tryptophan. Each record gives: V gene, clone size, CDR3 protein. Where a row states a size, it is once, few, many or the class of an expanded clone; other rows omit it.

v_call: TRBV29-1; clone_size: .; cdr3_aa: CSVESRVWGEQYF
v_call: TRBV4-1; clone_size: .; cdr3_aa: CASSQDGTTQETQYF
v_call: TRBV18; clone_size: .; cdr3_aa: CASSPRTSGGADTQYF
v_call: TRBV6-1; clone_size: once; cdr3_aa: CASSGVNEKLFF
v_call: TRBV6-1; clone_size: .; cdr3_aa: CASSANRGGDYGYTF
v_call: TRBV19; clone_size: .; cdr3_aa: CASSLDRVNTEAFF
v_call: TRBV5-1; clone_size: few; cdr3_aa: CASRPSAGNTIYF
v_call: TRBV5-1; clone_size: .; cdr3_aa: CASSFLSGGFNEQFF
v_call: TRBV9; clone_size: .; cdr3_aa: CASSVDGQGTEAFF
v_call: TRBV14; clone_size: .; cdr3_aa: CASSQDRPTSGSTQYF
v_call: TRBV2; clone_size: .; cdr3_aa: CAIDGTGTSGSSDQETQYF
v_call: TRBV6-6; clone_size: .; cdr3_aa: CASSPPGQAAQYF
v_call: TRBV5-1; clone_size: .; cdr3_aa: CASSLTGNEQFF
v_call: TRBV7-2; clone_size: .; cdr3_aa: CASSPGGSNQPQHF
v_call: TRBV7-2; clone_size: .; cdr3_aa: CASSPSTGETQYF
v_call: TRBV27; clone_size: once; cdr3_aa: CASSLSTFITGSTGELFF
v_call: TRBV10-3; clone_size: .; cdr3_aa: CAISSGTGVTGELFF
v_call: TRBV6-1; clone_size: .; cdr3_aa: CASSELRTGRQGEAFF
v_call: TRBV13; clone_size: .; cdr3_aa: CASSDRLAGDPSTDTQYF
v_call: TRBV6-6; clone_size: .; cdr3_aa: CASSYAGGGANVLTF
v_call: TRBV5-3; clone_size: .; cdr3_aa: CARSTCLGSSGYTF
v_call: TRBV10-1; clone_size: .; cdr3_aa: CASVREWGDTQYF
v_call: TRBV19; clone_size: .; cdr3_aa: CASKEGYEQFF
v_call: TRBV11-3; clone_size: .; cdr3_aa: CASSLSGSATGELFF
v_call: TRBV5-1; clone_size: few; cdr3_aa: CASRWDSNQPQHF
v_call: TRBV6-5; clone_size: .; cdr3_aa: CASSYSGLENTEAFF
v_call: TRBV6-4; clone_size: .; cdr3_aa: CASSDLDKKAYYEQYF
v_call: TRBV5-1; clone_size: .; cdr3_aa: CASSSTGLNSPLHF
v_call: TRBV9; clone_size: .; cdr3_aa: CASSFRQGPQYGYTF
v_call: TRBV6-1; clone_size: .; cdr3_aa: CASSDYRATNEKLFF
v_call: TRBV11-2; clone_size: .; cdr3_aa: CASSLNFRYEQYF
v_call: TRBV11-2; clone_size: .; cdr3_aa: CASSLGQGWNTQYF
v_call: TRBV30; clone_size: .; cdr3_aa: CAWSEPLRQSSSYEQYF
v_call: TRBV12-1; clone_size: .; cdr3_aa: CASSSNRERHEKLFF
v_call: TRBV7-9; clone_size: .; cdr3_aa: CASSLGGQGFGYEQYF
v_call: TRBV7-9; clone_size: few; cdr3_aa: CASSLSGGTGEKLFF
v_call: TRBV28; clone_size: .; cdr3_aa: CASSPRTGNGYTF
v_call: TRBV6-1; clone_size: once; cdr3_aa: CASYRQGNGYTF
v_call: TRBV9; clone_size: .; cdr3_aa: CASSVGSDTEAFF
v_call: TRBV10-3; clone_size: .; cdr3_aa: CAISGTGTNTEAFF
v_call: TRBV27; clone_size: .; cdr3_aa: CASSLLYAAGQGHQPSGANVLTF
v_call: TRBV5-1; clone_size: .; cdr3_aa: CASSSRQGLYGYTF
v_call: TRBV2; clone_size: once; cdr3_aa: CASSEAGDRGDGYTF